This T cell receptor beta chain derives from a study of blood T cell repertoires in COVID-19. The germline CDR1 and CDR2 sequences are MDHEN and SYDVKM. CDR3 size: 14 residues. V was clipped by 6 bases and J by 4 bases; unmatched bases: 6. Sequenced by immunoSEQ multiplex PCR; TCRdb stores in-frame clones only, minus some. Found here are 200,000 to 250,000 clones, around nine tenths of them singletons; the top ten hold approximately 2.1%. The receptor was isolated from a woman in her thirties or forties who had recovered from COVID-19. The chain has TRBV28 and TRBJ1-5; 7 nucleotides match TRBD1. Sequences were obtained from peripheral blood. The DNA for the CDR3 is TGTGCCAGCAGGCCTGGGACAGCTAATCAGCCCCAGCATTTT. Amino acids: CASRPGTANQPQHF. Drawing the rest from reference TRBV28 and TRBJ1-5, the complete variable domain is DVKVTQSSRYLVKRTGEKVFLECVQDMDHENMFWYRQDPGLGLRLIYFSYDVKMKEKGDIPEGYSVSREKKERFSLILESASTNQTSMYLCASRPGTANQPQHFGDGTRLSIL.